These 14 T cell receptor beta chains were sequenced from one sample in a study of blood T cell repertoires in COVID-19. Clones were sequenced by immunoSEQ multiplex PCR, and TCRdb holds only the in-frame ones, with some missing. The sample contains around 77,000 clones, more than 80% of which appear only once. Sample: peripheral blood. Every receptor here comes from a man of 80 years or more with acute or convalescent COVID-19.

V is TRBV4-1 and J is TRBJ2-7, with D perhaps TRBD2 (6 bases). The CDR3 loop spans 14 amino acids. Looked up from germline, CDR1 is MGHRA and CDR2 is YSYEKL. V was trimmed by 0 bases and J by 7 bases, leaving 13 bases between them. The CDR3 region has the DNA TGCGCCAGCAGCCAAGATGAGGCAGGGAGGGAGCAGTACTTC. The encoded protein is CASSQDEAGREQYF.

The chain uses TRBV18 and TRBJ1-5; 7 positions match TRBD1. CDR1 and CDR2 (germline): KGHSH, LQKENI. The CDR3 runs to 17 residues. J lost 0 bases, V lost 6 bases, and 11 bases had no gene match. The CDR3 region has the DNA TGTGCCAGCTCTGCCGGGACAGTAATAAATAGCAATCAGCCCCAGCATTTT. It encodes CASSAGTVINSNQPQHF.

This clone has just one count. The CDR3 region has the DNA TGTGCCAGCAGCTCAGGGGGGTGGGACGGCACTGAAGCTTTCTTT. Its protein is CASSSGGWDGTEAFF. The chain has TRBV7-2 and TRBJ1-1; 7 bases map to TRBD1. The CDR3 is 15 amino acids. The V and J ends lost 4 bases and 4 bases, in that order; junction bases with no gene match: 9. Per germline, CDR1 SGHTA and CDR2 FQGNSA.

This chain uses TRBV5-6 with TRBJ2-1, with D possibly being TRBD1 (5 bases). Germline V gene data show CDR1 as SGHDT and CDR2 as YYEEEE. V shed 0 bases and J shed 2 bases, with 12 bases lying between them. The CDR3 spans 16 residues. CDR3 protein: CASSLEGRVAYNEQFF. The CDR3 nucleotides read TGTGCCAGCAGCTTGGAGGGCAGGGTGGCCTACAATGAGCAGTTCTTC.

This rearrangement joins TRBV2 to TRBJ1-5, with D hard to call. Germline CDR1 is SNHLY and CDR2 is FYNNEI. CDR3 length: 13 amino acids. V lost 6 bases and J lost 5, with 11 bases in between. CDR3 DNA: TGTGCCAGCAGGAGGGCGAACCATCAGCCCCAGCATTTT. Translated: CASRRANHQPQHF.

J is TRBJ2-5 and V is TRBV3-1 (or the pseudogene TRBV3-2); 9 bases match TRBD1. CDR1 is LGHDT, CDR2 YNNKEL, per germline (reference sequence). The CDR3 runs to 15 residues. The V gene end was trimmed by 3 bases and the J gene end by 2 bases; junction bases not matched to a gene: 4. This CDR3 reads CASSQGGTGQETQYF. The CDR3 region has the DNA TGTGCCAGCAGCCAGGGAGGGACAGGGCAAGAGACCCAGTACTTC.

This chain uses TRBV7-9 with TRBJ2-4; possibly TRBD1 for D (5 bases). This CDR3 contains 15 residues. Germline lookup yields CDR1 SEHNR and CDR2 FQNEAQ (reference sequence). V was shortened by 5 bases and J by 6 bases, with 17 bases between the two germline ends. The CDR3 spells CASSPDGHRRNIQYF. The CDR3 nucleotides are TGTGCCAGCAGCCCGGACGGACACCGCCGAAACATTCAGTACTTC.

The chain is built from TRBV6-1 and TRBJ1-6; the D gene is possibly TRBD1 (6 bases). The CDR3 contains 15 residues. Germline lookup yields CDR1 MNHNS and CDR2 SASEGT. Deletions cut 3 bases from V and 10 bases from J, with 16 bases between. In DNA, the CDR3 is TGTGCCAGCAGTGAGGAGGAAGGGGGTGTGTCACCCCTCCACTTT. Translating it yields CASSEEEGGVSPLHF.

The chain combines TRBV28 with TRBJ2-7; 9 bases are a match to TRBD2. CDR3 length: 15 residues. The J segment lost 3 bases and the V segment lost 5 bases, leaving 8 bases of the junction unmatched. CDR1 MDHEN and CDR2 SYDVKM come from the germline V gene. DNA of the CDR3: TGTGCCAGCAGTCCGGGGACTAGCTTAGACTACGAGCAGTACTTC. Its translation is CASSPGTSLDYEQYF.

The chain recombines TRBV19 with TRBJ1-5, with 9 bases that match TRBD1. Germline-derived CDR1 and CDR2 are LNHDA and SQIVND (reference sequence). CDR3 length equals 15 residues. V was clipped by 8 bases and J by 2 bases; unmatched bases: 7. The CDR3 protein is CASGSGTGRNQPQHF. CDR3 nucleotide sequence: TGTGCCAGTGGGTCGGGGACAGGGCGCAATCAGCCCCAGCATTTT.

This clone was found once. The CDR3 DNA is TGTGCCAGCAGTTACTTCTGGACAGGGGTTATTTCACCCCTCCACTTT. As protein: CASSYFWTGVISPLHF. The J gene is TRBJ1-6, the V gene TRBV6-2 or TRBV6-3, with 9 nucleotides matching TRBD1. The CDR3 length is 16 residues. V lost 1 base, J lost 9 bases, and 7 bases stayed unmatched. Germline V gene lookup returns CDR1 MNHEY and CDR2 SVGEGT.

The chain is built from TRBV10-3 and TRBJ1-1, with TRBD1 matching 9 bases. Per germline, CDR1 ENHRY and CDR2 SYGVKD. This CDR3 spans 15 amino acids. After removal of 6 bases from V and 3 bases from J, the junction contained 8 bases not matched to a gene. The CDR3 DNA sequence: TGTGCCATCAGAAGAGTGGGACAGGGTGACACTGAAGCTTTCTTT. Translating it yields CAIRRVGQGDTEAFF.

The V and J genes are TRBV28 and TRBJ1-5, with a weak D call TRBD1 (6 bases). This CDR3 comprises 15 residues. V lost 2 bases and J 0 bases, leaving 8 bases between the germline ends. Germline V lookup: CDR1 MDHEN, CDR2 SYDVKM. CDR3 sequence reads: CASSLRGNSNQPQHF. The CDR3, as DNA: TGTGCCAGCAGTTTAAGGGGGAATAGCAATCAGCCCCAGCATTTT.

The chain uses TRBV10-3 and TRBJ2-5; 9 nucleotides align to TRBD1. Germline assignment: CDR1 ENHRY and CDR2 SYGVKD. V lost 8 bases and J lost 5; bases outside the gene matches: 6. CDR3 size: 13 residues. Written as DNA, the CDR3 is TGTGCCATCGGCCGGGACAGGGTTGAGACCCAGTACTTC. This translates into CAIGRDRVETQYF.